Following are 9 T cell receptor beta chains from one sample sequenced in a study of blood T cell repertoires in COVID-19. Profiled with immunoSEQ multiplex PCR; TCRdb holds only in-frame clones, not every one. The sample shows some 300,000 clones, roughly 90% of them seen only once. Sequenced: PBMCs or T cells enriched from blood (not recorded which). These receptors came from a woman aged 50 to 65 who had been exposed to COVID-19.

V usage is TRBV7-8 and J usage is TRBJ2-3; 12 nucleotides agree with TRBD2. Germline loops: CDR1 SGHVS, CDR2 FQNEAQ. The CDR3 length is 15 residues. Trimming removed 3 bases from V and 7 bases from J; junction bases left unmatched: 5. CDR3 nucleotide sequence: TGTGCCAGCAGCTTGTCTAGCGGGGGGGCGAATACGCAGTATTTT. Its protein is CASSLSSGGANTQYF. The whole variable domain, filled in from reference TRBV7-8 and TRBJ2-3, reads GAGVSQSPRYKVAKRGQDVALRCDPISGHVSLFWYQQALGQGPEFLTYFQNEAQLDKSGLPSDRFFAERPEGSVSTLKIQRTQQEDSAVYLCASSLSSGGANTQYFGPGTRLTVL.

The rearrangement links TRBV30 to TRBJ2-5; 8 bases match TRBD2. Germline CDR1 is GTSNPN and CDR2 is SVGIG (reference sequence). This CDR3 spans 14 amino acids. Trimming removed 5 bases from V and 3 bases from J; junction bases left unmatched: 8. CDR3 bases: TGTGCCTGGCTAGGATATAGCGGGGAAGAGACCCAGTACTTC. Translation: CAWLGYSGEETQYF.

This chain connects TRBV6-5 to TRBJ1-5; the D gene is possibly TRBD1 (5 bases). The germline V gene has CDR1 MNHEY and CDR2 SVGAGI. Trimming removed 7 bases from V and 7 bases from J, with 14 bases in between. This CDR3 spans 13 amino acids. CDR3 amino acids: CASTRGPAQPQHF. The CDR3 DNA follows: TGTGCCAGCACGCGGGGCCCAGCCCAGCCCCAGCATTTT.

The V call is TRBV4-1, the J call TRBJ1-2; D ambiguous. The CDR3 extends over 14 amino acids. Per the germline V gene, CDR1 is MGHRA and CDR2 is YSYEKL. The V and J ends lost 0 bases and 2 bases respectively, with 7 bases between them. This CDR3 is CASSQDPKNYGYTF. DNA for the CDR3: TGCGCCAGCAGCCAAGACCCTAAGAACTATGGCTACACCTTC.

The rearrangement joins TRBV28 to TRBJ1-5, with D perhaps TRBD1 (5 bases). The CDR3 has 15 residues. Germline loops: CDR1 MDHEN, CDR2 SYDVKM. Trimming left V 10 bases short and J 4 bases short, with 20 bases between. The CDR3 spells CANQDGQGGNQPQHF. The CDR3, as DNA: TGTGCCAACCAGGACGGGCAGGGAGGGAATCAGCCCCAGCATTTT.

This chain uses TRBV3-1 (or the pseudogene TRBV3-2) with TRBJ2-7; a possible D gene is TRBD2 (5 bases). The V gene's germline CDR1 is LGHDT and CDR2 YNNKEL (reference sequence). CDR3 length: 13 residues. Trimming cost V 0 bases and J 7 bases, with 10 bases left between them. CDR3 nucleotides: TGTGCCAGCAGCCAAGACACCCGGAGGGAGCAGTACTTC. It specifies CASSQDTRREQYF.

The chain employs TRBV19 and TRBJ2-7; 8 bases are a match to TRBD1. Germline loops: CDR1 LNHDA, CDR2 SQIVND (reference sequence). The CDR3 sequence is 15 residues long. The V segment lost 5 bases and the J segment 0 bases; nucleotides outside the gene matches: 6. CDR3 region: CASSSRTGLSYEQYF. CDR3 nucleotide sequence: TGTGCCAGTAGTTCAAGGACAGGGCTCTCCTACGAGCAGTACTTC.

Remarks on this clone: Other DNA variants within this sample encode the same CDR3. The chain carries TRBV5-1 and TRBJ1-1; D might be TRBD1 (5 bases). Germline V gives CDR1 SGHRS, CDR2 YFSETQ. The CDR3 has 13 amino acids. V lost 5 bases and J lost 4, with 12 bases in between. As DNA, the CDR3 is TGCGCCAGCAGACCTCCCGGGGGCACTGAAGCTTTCTTT. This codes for CASRPPGGTEAFF.

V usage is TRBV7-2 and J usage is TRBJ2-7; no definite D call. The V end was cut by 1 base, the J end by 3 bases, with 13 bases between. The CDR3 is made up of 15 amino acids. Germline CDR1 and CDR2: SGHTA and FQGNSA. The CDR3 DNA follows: TGTGCCAGCAGCTTAGTAGGCCTAGAAGTCTACGAGCAGTACTTC. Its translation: CASSLVGLEVYEQYF.